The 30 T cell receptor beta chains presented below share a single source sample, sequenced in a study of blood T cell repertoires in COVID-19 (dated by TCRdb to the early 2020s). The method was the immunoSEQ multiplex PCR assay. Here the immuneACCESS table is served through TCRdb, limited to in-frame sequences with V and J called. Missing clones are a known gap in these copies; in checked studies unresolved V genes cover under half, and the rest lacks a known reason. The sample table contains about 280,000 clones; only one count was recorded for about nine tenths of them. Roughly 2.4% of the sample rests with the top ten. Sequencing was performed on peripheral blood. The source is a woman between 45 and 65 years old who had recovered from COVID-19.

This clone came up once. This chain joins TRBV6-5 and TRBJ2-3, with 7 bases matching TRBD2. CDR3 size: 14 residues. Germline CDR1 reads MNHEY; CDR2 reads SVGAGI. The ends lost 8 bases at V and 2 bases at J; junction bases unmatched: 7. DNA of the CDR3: TGTGCCAGCTCGGGGGGTTTTAACACAGATACGCAGTATTTT. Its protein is CASSGGFNTDTQYF.

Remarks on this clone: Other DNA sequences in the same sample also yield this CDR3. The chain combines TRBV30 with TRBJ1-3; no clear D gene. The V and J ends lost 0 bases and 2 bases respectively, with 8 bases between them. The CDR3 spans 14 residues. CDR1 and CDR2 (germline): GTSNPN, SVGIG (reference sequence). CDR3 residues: CAWSVGGTGNTIYF. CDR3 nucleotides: TGTGCCTGGAGTGTAGGCGGAACTGGAAACACCATATATTTT.

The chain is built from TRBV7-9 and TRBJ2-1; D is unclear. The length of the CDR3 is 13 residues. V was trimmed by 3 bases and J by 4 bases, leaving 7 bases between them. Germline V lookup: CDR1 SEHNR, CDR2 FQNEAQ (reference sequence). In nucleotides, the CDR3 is TGTGCCAGCAGCTTGGCTAGTTACAATGAGCAGTTCTTC. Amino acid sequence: CASSLASYNEQFF.

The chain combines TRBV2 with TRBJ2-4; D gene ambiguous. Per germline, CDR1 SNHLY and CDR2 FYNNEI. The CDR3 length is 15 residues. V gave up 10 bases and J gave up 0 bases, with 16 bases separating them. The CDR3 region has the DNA TGTGCCATCGGTGCTCCCTCGGGAGCCAAAAACATTCAGTACTTC. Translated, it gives CAIGAPSGAKNIQYF.

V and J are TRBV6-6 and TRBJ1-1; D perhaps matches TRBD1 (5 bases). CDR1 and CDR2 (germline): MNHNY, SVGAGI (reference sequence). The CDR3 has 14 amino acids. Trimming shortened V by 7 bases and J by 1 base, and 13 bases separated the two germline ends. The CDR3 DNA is TGTGCCAGCACCTTCCTACAGGAGAACACTGAAGCTTTCTTT. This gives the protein CASTFLQENTEAFF.

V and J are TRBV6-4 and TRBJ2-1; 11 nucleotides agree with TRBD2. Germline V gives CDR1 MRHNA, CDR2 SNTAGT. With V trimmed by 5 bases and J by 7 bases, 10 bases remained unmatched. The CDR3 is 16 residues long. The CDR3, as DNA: TGTGCCAGCAGTCGCACTAGCGGGAGTGTCTTGAATGAGCAGTTCTTC. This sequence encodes CASSRTSGSVLNEQFF.

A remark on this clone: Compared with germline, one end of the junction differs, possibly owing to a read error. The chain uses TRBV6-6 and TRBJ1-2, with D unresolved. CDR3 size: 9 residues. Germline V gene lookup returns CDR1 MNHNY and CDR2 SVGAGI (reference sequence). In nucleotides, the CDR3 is TGTGCCAGCAGTTACCCACACGCTTTC. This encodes CASSYPHAF.

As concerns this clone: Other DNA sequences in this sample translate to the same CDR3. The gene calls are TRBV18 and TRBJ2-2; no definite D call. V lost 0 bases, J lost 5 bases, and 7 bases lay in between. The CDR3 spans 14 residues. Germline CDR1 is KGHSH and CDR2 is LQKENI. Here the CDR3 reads CASSPPGVTGELFF. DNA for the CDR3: TGTGCCAGCTCACCACCGGGCGTTACCGGGGAGCTGTTTTTT.

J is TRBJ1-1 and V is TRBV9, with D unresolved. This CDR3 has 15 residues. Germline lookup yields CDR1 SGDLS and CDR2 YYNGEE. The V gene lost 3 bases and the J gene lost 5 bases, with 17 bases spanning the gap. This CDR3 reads CASSESPTPRTEAFF. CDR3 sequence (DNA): TGTGCCAGCAGCGAGAGTCCCACACCGCGGACTGAAGCTTTCTTT. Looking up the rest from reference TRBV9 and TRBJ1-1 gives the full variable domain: DSGVTQTPKHLITATGQRVTLRCSPRSGDLSVYWYQQSLDQGLQFLIQYYNGEERAKGNILERFSAQQFPDLHSELNLSSLELGDSALYFCASSESPTPRTEAFFGQGTRLTVV.

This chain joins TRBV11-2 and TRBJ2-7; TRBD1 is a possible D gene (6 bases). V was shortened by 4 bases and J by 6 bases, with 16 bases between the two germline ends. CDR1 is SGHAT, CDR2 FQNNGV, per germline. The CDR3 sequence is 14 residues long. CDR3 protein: CASSSSLPGVEQYF. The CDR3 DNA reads TGTGCCAGCAGCTCCAGTTTACCAGGGGTCGAGCAGTACTTC.

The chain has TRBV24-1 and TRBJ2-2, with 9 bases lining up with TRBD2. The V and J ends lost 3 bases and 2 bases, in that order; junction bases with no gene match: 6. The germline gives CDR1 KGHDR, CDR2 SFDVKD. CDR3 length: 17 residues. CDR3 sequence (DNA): TGTGCCACCAGTGATCCCCGCGGGGGGGGTAACACCGGGGAGCTGTTTTTT. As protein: CATSDPRGGGNTGELFF.

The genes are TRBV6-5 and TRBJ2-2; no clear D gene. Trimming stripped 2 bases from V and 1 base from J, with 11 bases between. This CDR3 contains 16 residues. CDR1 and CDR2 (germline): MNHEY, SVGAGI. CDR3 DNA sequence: TGTGCCAGCAGTTACGGAGAGATCTTGAACACCGGGGAGCTGTTTTTT. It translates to CASSYGEILNTGELFF.

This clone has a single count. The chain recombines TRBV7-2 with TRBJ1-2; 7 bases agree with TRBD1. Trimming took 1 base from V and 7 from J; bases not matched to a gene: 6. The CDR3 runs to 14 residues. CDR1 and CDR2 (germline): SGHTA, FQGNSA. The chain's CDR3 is CASSLERSGGGYTF. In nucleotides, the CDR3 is TGTGCCAGCAGCTTAGAGCGGTCAGGGGGTGGCTACACCTTC.

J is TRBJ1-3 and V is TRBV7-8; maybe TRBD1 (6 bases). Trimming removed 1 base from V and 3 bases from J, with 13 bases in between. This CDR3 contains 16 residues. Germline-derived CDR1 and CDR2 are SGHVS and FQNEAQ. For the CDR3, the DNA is TGTGCCAGCAGCTTAGTGGGCAGGGGCGGTGGAAACACCATATATTTT. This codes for CASSLVGRGGGNTIYF.

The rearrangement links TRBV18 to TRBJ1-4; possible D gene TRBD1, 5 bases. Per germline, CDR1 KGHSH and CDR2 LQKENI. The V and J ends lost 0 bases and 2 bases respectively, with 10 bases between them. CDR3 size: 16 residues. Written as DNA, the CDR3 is TGTGCCAGCTCACCACCGACGACAGCTACTAATGAAAAACTGTTTTTT. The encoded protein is CASSPPTTATNEKLFF.

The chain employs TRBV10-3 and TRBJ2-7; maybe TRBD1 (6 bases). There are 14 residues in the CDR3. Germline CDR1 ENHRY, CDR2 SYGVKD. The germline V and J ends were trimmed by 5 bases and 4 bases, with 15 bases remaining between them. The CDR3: CAISSGTPSYEQYF. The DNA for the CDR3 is TGTGCCATCAGTTCAGGGACACCCAGTTACGAGCAGTACTTC.

CDR3 region: CATSLKALAGPMWPQYF. The CDR3 nucleotides are TGTGCCACCAGCTTGAAAGCGCTAGCGGGGCCTATGTGGCCGCAGTATTTT. The V gene is TRBV15, the J gene TRBJ2-3; 9 positions match TRBD2. The CDR3 covers 17 residues. Germline CDR1 reads LNHNV; CDR2 reads YYDKDF (reference sequence). The V gene end was trimmed by 5 bases and the J gene end by 10 bases; junction bases not matched to a gene: 19. The full variable domain, in which reference TRBV15 and TRBJ2-3 provide the parts outside the CDR3, is DAMVIQNPRYQVTQFGKPVTLSCSQTLNHNVMYWYQQKSSQAPKLLFHYYDKDFNNEADTPDNFQSRRPNTSFCFLDIRSPGLGDTAMYLCATSLKALAGPMWPQYFGPGTRLTVL.

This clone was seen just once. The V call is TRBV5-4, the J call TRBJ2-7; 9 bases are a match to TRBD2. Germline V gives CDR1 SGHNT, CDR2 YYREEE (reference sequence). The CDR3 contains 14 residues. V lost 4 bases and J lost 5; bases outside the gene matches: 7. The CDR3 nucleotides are TGTGCCAGCAGCGACGGGACTAGCAGCAACGAGCAGTACTTC. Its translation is CASSDGTSSNEQYF.

The CDR3 region is CASSLDRDYEQYF. Here the CDR3 DNA reads TGTGCCAGCAGTCTTGACAGAGACTACGAGCAGTACTTC. This chain joins TRBV6-2 or TRBV6-3 and TRBJ2-7, with TRBD1 as a possible D gene (5 bases). In germline, CDR1 is MNHEY, CDR2 SVGEGT. V lost 5 bases to trimming and J lost 3 bases, with 11 bases between them. The CDR3 sequence is 13 residues long.

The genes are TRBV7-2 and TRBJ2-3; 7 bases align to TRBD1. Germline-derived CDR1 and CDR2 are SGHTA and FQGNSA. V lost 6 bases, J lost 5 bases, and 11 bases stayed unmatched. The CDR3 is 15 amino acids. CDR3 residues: CASRHRGQPRDTQYF. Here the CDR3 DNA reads TGTGCCAGCAGACACAGGGGACAGCCCCGAGATACGCAGTATTTT. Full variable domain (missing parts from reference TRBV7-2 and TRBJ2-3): GAGVSQSPSNKVTEKGKDVELRCDPISGHTALYWYRQSLGQGLEFLIYFQGNSAPDKSGLPSDRFSAERTGGSVSTLTIQRTQQEDSAVYLCASRHRGQPRDTQYFGPGTRLTVL.

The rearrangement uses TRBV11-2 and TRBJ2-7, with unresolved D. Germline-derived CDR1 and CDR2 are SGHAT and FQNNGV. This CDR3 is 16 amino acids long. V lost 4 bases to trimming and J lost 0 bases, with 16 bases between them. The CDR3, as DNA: TGTGCCAGCAGCTGGCGACACAAAATAAACTCCTACGAGCAGTACTTC. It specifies CASSWRHKINSYEQYF.

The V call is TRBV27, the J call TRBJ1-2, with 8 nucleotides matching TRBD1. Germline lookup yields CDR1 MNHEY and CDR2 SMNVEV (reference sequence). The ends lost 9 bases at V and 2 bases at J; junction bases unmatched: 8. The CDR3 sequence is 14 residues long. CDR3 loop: CASSGQGPNYGYTF. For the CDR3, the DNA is TGTGCCAGTAGCGGACAGGGACCCAACTATGGCTACACCTTC.

CDR3 loop: CASSYFLGAGNNEQFF. DNA for the CDR3: TGTGCCAGCAGTTACTTTCTGGGGGCCGGCAACAATGAGCAGTTCTTC. The chain combines TRBV6-2 or TRBV6-3 with TRBJ2-1, with D perhaps matching TRBD1 (6 bases). Trimming shortened V by 1 base and J by 5 bases, and 15 bases separated the two germline ends. The CDR3 covers 16 residues. CDR1 and CDR2 from the germline V gene are MNHEY and SVGEGT.

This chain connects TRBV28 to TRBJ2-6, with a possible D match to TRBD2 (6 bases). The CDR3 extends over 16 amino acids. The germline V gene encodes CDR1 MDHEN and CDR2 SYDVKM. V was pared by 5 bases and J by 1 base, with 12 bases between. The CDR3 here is CASSPPGGSGANVLTF. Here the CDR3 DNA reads TGTGCCAGCAGTCCCCCCGGGGGATCTGGGGCCAACGTCCTGACTTTC.

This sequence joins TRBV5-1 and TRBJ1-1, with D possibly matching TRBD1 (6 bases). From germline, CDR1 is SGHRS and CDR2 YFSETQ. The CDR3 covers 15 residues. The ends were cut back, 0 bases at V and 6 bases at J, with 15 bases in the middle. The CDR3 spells CASSLAITGSPEAFF. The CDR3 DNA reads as TGCGCCAGCAGCTTGGCCATAACAGGGTCGCCTGAAGCTTTCTTT.

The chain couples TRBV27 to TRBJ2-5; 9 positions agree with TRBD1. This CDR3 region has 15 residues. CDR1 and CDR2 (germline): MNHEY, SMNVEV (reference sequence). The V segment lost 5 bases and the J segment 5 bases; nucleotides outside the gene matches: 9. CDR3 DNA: TGTGCCAGCAGTGCCACCGGGACAGGGTCCGAGACCCAGTACTTC. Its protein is CASSATGTGSETQYF.

This CDR3 is CASTLGPYNEQFF. CDR3 DNA sequence: TGTGCCAGCACGCTTGGGCCCTACAATGAGCAGTTCTTC. The V and J genes are TRBV27 and TRBJ2-1; D gene uncertain. This CDR3 region has 13 residues. Germline V gene sequence: CDR1 MNHEY, CDR2 SMNVEV (reference sequence). V shed 7 bases and J shed 2 bases, with 9 bases lying between them.

The CDR3 loop is CASSEVSVAEAYNSPLHF. CDR3 sequence (DNA): TGTGCCAGCAGTGAAGTGTCCGTGGCAGAGGCCTATAATTCACCCCTCCACTTT. The chain joins TRBV6-1 to TRBJ1-6; no definite D call. Trimming shortened V by 1 base and J by 2 bases, and 15 bases separated the two germline ends. Germline V lookup: CDR1 MNHNS, CDR2 SASEGT. This CDR3 is 18 amino acids long.

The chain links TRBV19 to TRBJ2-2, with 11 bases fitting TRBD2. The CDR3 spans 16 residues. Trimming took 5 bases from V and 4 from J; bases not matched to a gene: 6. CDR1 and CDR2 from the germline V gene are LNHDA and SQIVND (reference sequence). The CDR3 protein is CASSPRLAGTTGELFF. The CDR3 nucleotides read TGTGCCAGTAGTCCCCGACTAGCGGGAACCACCGGGGAGCTGTTTTTT.

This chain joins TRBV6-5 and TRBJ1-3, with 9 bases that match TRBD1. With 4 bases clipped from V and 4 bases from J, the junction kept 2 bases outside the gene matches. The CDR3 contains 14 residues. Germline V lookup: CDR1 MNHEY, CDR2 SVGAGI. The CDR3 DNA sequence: TGTGCCAGCAGTTGGACAGGGGCCGGAAACACCATATATTTT. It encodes CASSWTGAGNTIYF.